The 22 T cell receptor beta chains below were found in one sample sequenced in a study of low-dose radiotherapy and immunotherapy resistance in tumors. Alpha and beta chains were covered, as first-strand cDNA relied on TRAV- and TRBV-specific primers. TCRs underwent approximately 20 PCR cycles of amplification with a constant-region primer and V-primer adapter. TCRdb analysed the reads with MiXCR anew, one entry per CDR3 protein. The table has some 60,000 distinct CDR3 sequences, about a quarter seen once; the top ten hold 6% to 7%. Stated time point: before trial treatment. This specimen was PBMCs, taken before treatment. These receptor sequences come from a male donor with rectosigmoid adenocarcinoma.

The rearrangement links TRBV6-5 to TRBJ1-3; D is ambiguous. The CDR3 extends over 14 amino acids. CDR1 MNHEY and CDR2 SVGAGI come from the germline V gene. V gave up 6 bases and J gave up 11 bases, with 20 bases separating them. In DNA, the CDR3 is TGTGCCAGCAGAACCGGACGCAACCCCAACGCCATATATTTT. Protein sequence: CASRTGRNPNAIYF.

V gene TRBV28 combines with J gene TRBJ2-3, with TRBD1 as a possible D gene (6 bases). Germline CDR1 and CDR2: MDHEN and SYDVKM. This CDR3 is built from 13 residues. Trimming removed 5 bases at V and 5 bases at J, with 11 bases between. The CDR3 is CASSPGAVDTQYF. The CDR3 nucleotides read TGTGCCAGCAGTCCAGGGGCCGTAGATACGCAGTATTTT.

The sample holds many counts of this clonotype. The genes are TRBV5-6 and TRBJ2-7, with D perhaps given as TRBD1 or TRBD2 (6 bases each). The CDR3 has 16 amino acids. Germline assignment: CDR1 SGHDT and CDR2 YYEEEE. V lost 2 bases and J lost 5, with 20 bases in between. The CDR3 DNA sequence: TGTGCCAGCAGCTTCGAATCTACAGGGCGGGGAGACGAGCAGTACTTC. Translated: CASSFESTGRGDEQYF.

The sample holds many counts of this clonotype. The rearrangement joins TRBV6-2 or TRBV6-3 to TRBJ2-1, with 7 bases identical to TRBD1. The CDR3 is made up of 13 amino acids. The V and J ends lost 6 bases and 10 bases, in that order; junction bases with no gene match: 9. Germline V gene data show CDR1 as MNHEY and CDR2 as SVGEGT. CDR3 nucleotides: TGTGCCAGCAGCTCGACAGGGCTTCGAGAGCAGTTCTTC. Translation gives CASSSTGLREQFF.

In regard to this clonotype: The conserved closing phenylalanine or tryptophan is absent in this CDR3, likely reflecting a read error. No DNA is shown, since the ends of the CDR3 on it are uncertain; the CDR3 is the one TCRdb lists. The chain carries TRBV7-2 and TRBJ2-1; the D call of TRBD1 is as the table states it, not checked on the DNA. The germline gives CDR1 SGHTA, CDR2 FQGNSA. The CDR3 contains 14 residues when both ends are counted. This chain's CDR3 is CASSPTGGADEKFC.

This clonotype was seen repeatedly, ten times or more. The chain has TRBV15 and TRBJ1-4; weak D call: TRBD1 (6 bases). The germline V gene has CDR1 LNHNV and CDR2 YYDKDF (reference sequence). This CDR3 has 14 residues. Trimming removed 3 bases at V and 4 bases at J, with 9 bases between. Written as DNA, the CDR3 is TGTGCCACCAGCAGTGGACAGTTTAATGAAAAACTGTTTTTT. This codes for CATSSGQFNEKLFF.

Concerning this clonotype itself: A far more abundant clone sits one base away, making this likely a read error. The chain couples TRBV6-1 to TRBJ2-1; 9 bases map to TRBD1. Near its end, the DNA agrees better with TRBJ2-7, so the J call may be wrong. The CDR3 has 14 amino acids. CDR1 is MNHNS, CDR2 SASEGT, per germline. The CDR3 region has the DNA TGTGGCAGCAGTCCTTCAGGGACAGGGAACGAGCAGTACTTC. This codes for CGSSPSGTGNEQYF.

This clonotype was observed many times. The genes are TRBV12-3 or TRBV12-4 and TRBJ2-1; D call uncertain. V dropped 3 bases and J dropped 9 bases, with 3 bases sitting between them. This CDR3 spans 10 amino acids. The CDR3 protein is CASSLGEQFF. CDR3 sequence (DNA): TGTGCCAGCAGTTTGGGTGAGCAGTTCTTC.

This clonotype occurred many times. The chain carries TRBV7-6 and TRBJ1-5; D gene unclear. Germline CDR1 and CDR2: SGHVS and FNYEAQ. This CDR3 has 15 amino acids. The V gene lost 1 base and the J gene lost 3 bases, with 10 bases spanning the gap. CDR3 amino acids: CASSLGSSNNQPQHF. CDR3 sequence (DNA): TGTGCCAGCAGCTTAGGGTCCAGCAACAATCAGCCCCAGCATTTT.

This clonotype was picked up many times. Here the CDR3 DNA reads TGTGCCACCAGTGCTCGAACGGGAGCTCTTAGTGAGCAGTTCTTC. Encoded protein: CATSARTGALSEQFF. This chain links TRBV24-1 with TRBJ2-1; TRBD2 is a possible D gene (6 bases). This CDR3 region has 15 residues. Trimming removed 5 bases at V and 9 bases at J, with 19 bases between. Germline CDR1 KGHDR, CDR2 SFDVKD.

Of note for this clonotype: A far larger clone lies a single base away; this is likely a read error. The chain carries TRBV24-1 and TRBJ2-1, with D hard to call. This CDR3 spans 12 amino acids. V lost 6 bases and J 10 bases, leaving 12 bases between the germline ends. Looked up from germline, CDR1 is KGHDR and CDR2 is SFDVKD. The CDR3 DNA follows: TGTGCCACCAGTTCAGACACCTACGAGCAGTTCTTC. Amino acid sequence: CATSSDTYEQFF.

This clonotype has ten or more counts. The J gene is TRBJ2-7, the V gene TRBV15; TRBD1 matches 7 bases. CDR3 length equals 14 residues. Unmatched junction bases numbered 11, after V lost 6 bases and J lost 6 bases. CDR1 is LNHNV, CDR2 YYDKDF, per germline (reference sequence). The CDR3 nucleotides are TGTGCCACCAGTAAGAGGGTGACAGGGTCCGAGCAGTACTTC. It is translated as CATSKRVTGSEQYF.

This clonotype was counted ten times or more. The chain carries TRBV5-1 and TRBJ2-5; 11 bases match TRBD2. With V trimmed by 4 bases and J by 3 bases, 5 bases remained unmatched. There are 15 residues in the CDR3. CDR1 and CDR2 from the germline V gene are SGHRS and YFSETQ. CDR3 residues: CASSTLLAGEETQYF. CDR3 coding DNA: TGCGCCAGCAGCACCCTACTAGCGGGAGAAGAGACCCAGTACTTC.

This clonotype was counted between two and nine times. This chain uses TRBV27 with TRBJ2-5, with D possibly TRBD2 on 7 matching bases. Trimming pared 5 bases from V and 5 bases from J, leaving 18 bases between. The CDR3 sequence is 15 residues long. Germline V gives CDR1 MNHEY, CDR2 SMNVEV (reference sequence). The CDR3 region is CASSPTWGGRETQYF. The CDR3 DNA follows: TGTGCCAGCAGTCCTACCTGGGGGGGCCGGGAGACCCAGTACTTC.

The table lists this clonotype with many counts. CDR3 in amino acids: CASSQEVASGVGTYNEQFF. The CDR3 DNA follows: TGCGCCAGCAGCCAAGAGGTCGCTAGCGGGGTGGGGACCTACAATGAGCAGTTCTTC. J is TRBJ2-1 and V is TRBV4-3, with TRBD2 matching over 9 bases. Per germline, CDR1 LGHNA and CDR2 YSLEER. The J segment lost 2 bases and the V segment lost 0 bases, leaving 11 bases of the junction unmatched. The CDR3 is made up of 19 amino acids.

This clonotype has at least ten counts. The CDR3 DNA reads as TGTGCCAGCAGTGACACTACCCCCGGGGAGCTGTTTTTT. As protein: CASSDTTPGELFF. The genes are TRBV2 and TRBJ2-2; D call uncertain. CDR3 length equals 13 residues. Looked up from germline, CDR1 is SNHLY and CDR2 is FYNNEI. V lost 3 bases to trimming and J lost 6 bases, with 8 bases between them.

Points on this clonotype: A much larger clone sits a single nucleotide away, making a read error possible. DNA for the CDR3: TGTGCCAGCAGTATCGGACAGGGGGCTAAGACCCAGTACTTC. It specifies CASSIGQGAKTQYF. J is TRBJ2-5 and V is TRBV6-5; 11 bases fit TRBD1. Unmatched junction bases numbered 5, after V lost 5 bases and J lost 6 bases. The CDR3 has 14 amino acids. Germline V gene sequence: CDR1 MNHEY, CDR2 SVGAGI.

The sample holds many counts of this clonotype. J is TRBJ1-5 and V is TRBV6-1; D is unresolved. Germline V CDR1 and CDR2: MNHNS, SASEGT. V was trimmed by 0 bases and J by 9 bases, leaving 12 bases between them. The CDR3 has 14 residues. Written as DNA, the CDR3 is TGTGCCAGCAGTGAAGCTTTAGGGCCCCGGCCCCAGCATTTT. It yields the protein CASSEALGPRPQHF.

This clonotype was found many times. J is TRBJ1-1 and V is TRBV28; D is undetermined. CDR1 MDHEN and CDR2 SYDVKM come from the germline V gene. This CDR3 has 17 residues. The V end was cut by 2 bases, the J end by 0 bases, with 16 bases between. The CDR3 region is CASSLNPSMRMNTEAFF. The CDR3 DNA sequence: TGTGCCAGCAGTTTAAACCCTTCTATGAGGATGAACACTGAAGCTTTCTTT.

This clonotype appeared many times. The V gene is TRBV5-1, the J gene TRBJ2-2; no firm D call. Germline V gene sequence: CDR1 SGHRS, CDR2 YFSETQ. V was trimmed by 5 bases and J by 0 bases, leaving 8 bases between them. The CDR3 runs 14 residues. The CDR3 sequence is CASRLGANTGELFF. CDR3 DNA sequence: TGCGCCAGCAGATTAGGCGCGAACACCGGGGAGCTGTTTTTT.

This clonotype occurred many times. The gene calls are TRBV5-1 and TRBJ1-2, with D possibly matching TRBD1 (6 bases). The germline V and J ends were trimmed by 0 bases and 4 bases, with 13 bases remaining between them. Germline V lookup: CDR1 SGHRS, CDR2 YFSETQ. CDR3 length equals 15 residues. The CDR3 here is CASSLGMTGLYGYTF. The CDR3 DNA reads TGCGCCAGCAGCTTGGGAATGACAGGCCTCTATGGCTACACCTTC. The whole variable domain, filled in from reference TRBV5-1 and TRBJ1-2, reads KAGVTQTPRYLIKTRGQQVTLSCSPISGHRSVSWYQQTPGQGLQFLFEYFSETQRNKGNFPGRFSGRQFSNSRSEMNVSTLELGDSALYLCASSLGMTGLYGYTFGSGTRLTVV.

This clonotype showed up many times. This chain joins TRBV19 and TRBJ1-5; D remains ambiguous. V was trimmed by 0 bases and J by 1 base, leaving 7 bases between them. The length of the CDR3 is 15 residues. CDR1 is LNHDA and CDR2 is SQIVND in the germline V gene (reference sequence). This chain's CDR3 is CASSIDRSSNQPQHF. Here the CDR3 DNA reads TGTGCCAGTAGTATAGACAGGTCAAGCAATCAGCCCCAGCATTTT.